The 20 T cell receptor beta chains below were found in one sample sequenced in a study of shared clonotypes between healthy human individuals. Clones were sequenced by immunoSEQ multiplex PCR, and TCRdb holds only the in-frame ones, with some missing. Among about 1.4 million clones, roughly 97% were seen once, and the ten largest hold roughly 1.2%. Sequenced material: naive CD4+ T cells sorted from blood. Subset noted: CD45RA+ positively selected. The receptors shown here come from a man between 25 and 39 years old in good health.

This chain connects TRBV28 to TRBJ2-2, with TRBD1 matching over 7 bases. Trimming took 5 bases from V and 4 from J; bases not matched to a gene: 4. From germline, CDR1 is MDHEN and CDR2 SYDVKM. The CDR3 is made up of 14 amino acids. The CDR3 loop reads CASSRDSGTGELFF. DNA of the CDR3: TGTGCCAGCAGTAGGGACAGCGGCACCGGGGAGCTGTTTTTT.

This clone was observed a single time. The V call is TRBV27, the J call TRBJ1-1; 8 positions agree with TRBD1. V dropped 5 bases and J dropped 1; count of bases not matched to a gene: 6. From germline, CDR1 is MNHEY and CDR2 SMNVEV (reference sequence). The CDR3 contains 15 residues. In nucleotides, the CDR3 is TGTGCCAGCAGTCCGTCAGGGGGCCGGAACACTGAAGCTTTCTTT. Its protein product is CASSPSGGRNTEAFF.

The gene calls are TRBV11-1 and TRBJ2-2; D may correspond to TRBD1 or TRBD2 (5 bases each). The germline V gene has CDR1 SGHAT and CDR2 FQDESV (reference sequence). V lost 1 base, J lost 2 bases, and 8 bases lay in between. This CDR3 contains 15 residues. CDR3 nucleotide sequence: TGTGCCAGCAGCTTAGGGGACCTAAACACCGGGGAGCTGTTTTTT. Translating it yields CASSLGDLNTGELFF.

V and J are TRBV5-1 and TRBJ2-1; D unresolved. The CDR3 has 15 residues. V dropped 4 bases and J dropped 5 bases, with 16 bases sitting between them. Germline-derived CDR1 and CDR2 are SGHRS and YFSETQ. The CDR3 reads CASSPSLAAHNEQFF. In DNA form, the CDR3 reads TGCGCCAGCAGCCCTAGTTTGGCGGCCCACAATGAGCAGTTCTTC.

The chain joins TRBV7-2 to TRBJ2-2; TRBD2 is a possible D gene (6 bases). Germline V gene lookup returns CDR1 SGHTA and CDR2 FQGNSA. V was shortened by 3 bases and J by 5 bases, with 16 bases between the two germline ends. The CDR3 runs to 16 residues. The CDR3 reads CASSFGTQIVTGELFF. The DNA of the CDR3 is TGTGCCAGCAGCTTCGGGACTCAGATCGTAACCGGGGAGCTGTTTTTT. The whole variable domain, filled in from reference TRBV7-2 and TRBJ2-2, reads GAGVSQSPSNKVTEKGKDVELRCDPISGHTALYWYRQSLGQGLEFLIYFQGNSAPDKSGLPSDRFSAERTGGSVSTLTIQRTQQEDSAVYLCASSFGTQIVTGELFFGEGSRLTVL.

V and J are TRBV5-1 and TRBJ1-5; D is perhaps TRBD1 (5 bases). In germline, CDR1 is SGHRS, CDR2 YFSETQ. The length of the CDR3 is 14 residues. The V end was cut by 0 bases, the J end by 7 bases, with 11 bases between. In DNA, the CDR3 is TGCGCCAGCAGCTTGGCCGCAGGGTTACAGCCCCAGCATTTT. As protein: CASSLAAGLQPQHF.

A word on this clone: The sample has other DNA sequences that encode this CDR3 too. The V call is TRBV9, the J call TRBJ1-2, with a possible D match to TRBD1 (6 bases). The germline CDR1 and CDR2 sequences are SGDLS and YYNGEE. CDR3 length equals 13 residues. The ends were cut back, 0 bases at V and 4 bases at J, with 7 bases in the middle. This chain's CDR3 is CASSVVGGYGYTF. The DNA of the CDR3 is TGTGCCAGCAGCGTAGTAGGGGGCTATGGCTACACCTTC.

This clone occurred once. V is TRBV4-1 and J is TRBJ1-2; D is uncertain. The CDR3 has 15 amino acids. V shed 0 bases and J shed 9 bases, with 17 bases lying between them. CDR1 and CDR2 (germline): MGHRA, YSYEKL. The CDR3 loop reads CASSQDQLGASRYTF. DNA of the CDR3: TGCGCCAGCAGCCAAGACCAATTGGGAGCGTCCCGCTACACCTTC.

This chain uses TRBV7-9 with TRBJ1-2, with 7 bases aligning to TRBD1. The germline CDR1 and CDR2 sequences are SEHNR and FQNEAQ (reference sequence). V dropped 5 bases and J dropped 6; count of bases not matched to a gene: 12. The CDR3 runs to 15 residues. The CDR3 nucleotides read TGTGCCAGCAGCCTAGTTGGGGACAGTACTCATGGCTACACCTTC. As protein: CASSLVGDSTHGYTF.

The DNA of the CDR3 is TGTGCCAGCAGTGCCGGGTCGAACGAGCAGTACTTC. Its protein product is CASSAGSNEQYF. This chain joins TRBV6-6 and TRBJ2-7; D is unresolved. The CDR3 contains 12 residues. The V end was cut by 5 bases, the J end by 5 bases, with 10 bases between. Germline V CDR1 and CDR2: MNHNY, SVGAGI (reference sequence).

This CDR3 is CASKDSTEQFF. The DNA of the CDR3 is TGCGCCAGCAAGGACAGTACTGAGCAGTTCTTC. This chain connects TRBV5-1 to TRBJ2-1; D is possibly TRBD1 (6 bases). The CDR3 runs 11 residues. Germline V gives CDR1 SGHRS, CDR2 YFSETQ. The V end was cut by 6 bases, the J end by 9 bases, with 10 bases between.

This clone has only one observation. V and J are TRBV5-4 and TRBJ2-2; D is possibly TRBD1 or TRBD2 (5 bases each). Germline CDR1 is SGHNT and CDR2 is YYREEE (reference sequence). The CDR3 contains 15 residues. V lost 1 base and J lost 6, with 13 bases in between. The CDR3 is CASSLPGPLAGELFF. CDR3 sequence (DNA): TGTGCCAGCAGCTTGCCGGGACCCCTGGCCGGGGAGCTGTTTTTT.

The chain has TRBV19 and TRBJ1-5; D not certain. The V and J ends lost 5 bases and 4 bases respectively, with 6 bases between them. There are 12 residues in the CDR3. CDR1 and CDR2 (germline): LNHDA, SQIVND (reference sequence). The CDR3 bases are TGTGCCAGTAGTCTAATTAATCAGCCCCAGCATTTT. Residues: CASSLINQPQHF.

V gene TRBV7-9 combines with J gene TRBJ2-1; D is unclear. This CDR3 contains 19 residues. The ends were cut back, 5 bases at V and 0 bases at J, with 23 bases in the middle. Per germline, CDR1 SEHNR and CDR2 FQNEAQ (reference sequence). The CDR3 DNA sequence: TGTGCCAGCAGCCGAGGTGGAGTTTCGGCCTTTCGCTCCTACAATGAGCAGTTCTTC. Amino acids: CASSRGGVSAFRSYNEQFF.

The V call is TRBV14, the J call TRBJ1-1; maybe TRBD1 (5 bases). Trimming left V 1 base short and J 4 bases short, with 16 bases between. The CDR3 spans 16 residues. Germline loops: CDR1 SGHDN, CDR2 FVKESK. CDR3 sequence reads: CASSQVDTRAGTEAFF. The DNA for the CDR3 is TGTGCCAGCAGCCAAGTGGACACCCGGGCGGGCACTGAAGCTTTCTTT.

The V and J genes are TRBV29-1 and TRBJ1-1, with TRBD1 matching over 9 bases. The CDR3 consists of 12 residues. Per the germline V gene, CDR1 is SQVTM and CDR2 is ANQGSEA. Trimming took 6 bases from V and 5 from J; bases not matched to a gene: 4. The CDR3 sequence: CSVETGGTEAFF. CDR3 bases: TGCAGCGTCGAGACAGGGGGGACTGAAGCTTTCTTT.

This clone has only one observation. The rearrangement uses TRBV21-1 and TRBJ1-4; TRBD1 is the table's D call, not checked against the DNA. TRBV21-1 is a pseudogene. This CDR3 has 17 amino acids. The CDR3: CASSAWTGGTTNEKLFF. The CDR3 DNA sequence: TGTGCCAGCAGCGCGTGGACAGGAGGAACAACTAATGAAAAACTGTTTTTT.

The chain employs TRBV19 and TRBJ2-2; TRBD2 aligns across 7 bases. Trimming cost V 1 base and J 7 bases; bases outside gene matches: 3. Looked up from germline, CDR1 is LNHDA and CDR2 is SQIVND (reference sequence). The CDR3 totals 14 residues. CDR3 sequence (DNA): TGTGCCAGTAGTATAGTCACTAGCGACGGGGAGCTGTTTTTT. Translating gives CASSIVTSDGELFF.

Comment on this clone: At the DNA level, this CDR3 is encoded by other sequences in the same sample as well. J is TRBJ2-7 and V is TRBV30, with D uncertain. Germline V gene sequence: CDR1 GTSNPN, CDR2 SVGIG (reference sequence). Between the trimmed V and J ends, which lost 1 base and 4 bases, there was a span of 5 bases. The CDR3 extends over 11 amino acids. The CDR3: CAWSAPYEQYF. CDR3 DNA sequence: TGTGCCTGGAGTGCGCCATACGAGCAGTACTTC. The variable domain in full, with the rest retrieved from reference TRBV30 and TRBJ2-7, is SQTIHQWPATLVQPVGSPLSLECTVEGTSNPNLYWYRQAAGRGLQLLFYSVGIGQISSEVPQNLSASRPQDRQFILSSKKLLLSDSGFYLCAWSAPYEQYFGPGTRLTVT.

This clone was detected once. The same CDR3 is also encoded by other DNA sequences in this sample. The chain is built from TRBV28 and TRBJ2-7; a weak D match, TRBD2 (5 bases). V lost 6 bases and J lost 4, with 13 bases in between. Germline loops: CDR1 MDHEN, CDR2 SYDVKM. This CDR3 contains 13 residues. CDR3 nucleotide sequence: TGTGCCAGCAGGGACTCACGAATTTACGAGCAGTACTTC. As protein: CASRDSRIYEQYF.